This entry concerns a single T cell receptor beta chain. Other nucleotide sequences in the sample specify the same CDR3. CDR3 length equals 12 residues. CDR1 SEHNR and CDR2 FQNEAQ come from the germline V gene (reference sequence). The V gene lost 5 bases and the J gene lost 4 bases, with 9 bases spanning the gap. This entry belongs to a study of shared clonotypes between healthy human individuals. Overall study: Each donor's CD8 memory used one plate, CD8 naive two, each CD4 subset three.

The naive CD8 fraction comprised CD45RO-negative cells positively selected for CCR7 and excluded terminally differentiated effector memory CD45RA+ cells. Generated by immunoSEQ multiplex PCR, the TCRdb table keeps only in-frame clones and is missing some. The table lists under 2,000,000 clones, less than 95% of them singletons. The sample consisted of naive CD8+ T cells sorted from blood. This sequence originates from a man in his late teens or twenties in good health. This sequence joins TRBV7-9 and TRBJ2-7, with D hard to call. CDR3 sequence (DNA): TGTGCCAGCAGCCCCGAAACTTACGAGCAGTACTTC. Protein: CASSPETYEQYF.